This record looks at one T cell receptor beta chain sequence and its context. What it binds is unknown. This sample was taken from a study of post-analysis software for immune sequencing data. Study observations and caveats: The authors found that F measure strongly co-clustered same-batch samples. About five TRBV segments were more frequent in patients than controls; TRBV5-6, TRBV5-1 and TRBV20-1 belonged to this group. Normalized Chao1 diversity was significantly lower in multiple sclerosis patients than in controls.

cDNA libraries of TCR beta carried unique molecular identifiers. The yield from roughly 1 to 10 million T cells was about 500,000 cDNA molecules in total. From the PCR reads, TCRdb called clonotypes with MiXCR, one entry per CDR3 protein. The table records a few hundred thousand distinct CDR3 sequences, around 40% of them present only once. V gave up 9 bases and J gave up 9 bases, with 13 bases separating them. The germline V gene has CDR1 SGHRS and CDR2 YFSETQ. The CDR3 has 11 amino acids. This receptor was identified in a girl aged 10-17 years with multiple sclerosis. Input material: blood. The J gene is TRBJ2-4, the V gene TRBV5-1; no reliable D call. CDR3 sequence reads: CATDLSAIQYF. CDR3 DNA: TGCGCCACCGACCTATCCGCCATTCAGTACTTC.